Shown below are 12 T cell receptor beta chains from a single sample sequenced in a study of cytomegalovirus exposure and HLA in healthy donors. PCR primers comprised 60 Vbeta and 13 Jbeta primers. TCRdb's table, derived via immunoSEQ multiplex PCR, lists solely in-frame clones and lacks some. In the table there are approximately 190,000 clones, 80% to 85% of which are singletons. The sample taken for sequencing was PBMCs. These receptors all stem from a woman aged 18-29 years in good health and CMV-seronegative.

The chain has TRBV28 and TRBJ1-1; 7 nucleotides line up with TRBD1. Germline V gene data show CDR1 as MDHEN and CDR2 as SYDVKM. With 1 base clipped from V and 0 bases from J, the junction kept 2 bases outside the gene matches. The CDR3 covers 15 residues. CDR3 region: CASSLSGTVNTEAFF. DNA of the CDR3: TGTGCCAGCAGTTTATCAGGGACAGTGAACACTGAAGCTTTCTTT. The full variable domain, its missing parts supplied by reference TRBV28 and TRBJ1-1, is DVKVTQSSRYLVKRTGEKVFLECVQDMDHENMFWYRQDPGLGLRLIYFSYDVKMKEKGDIPEGYSVSREKKERFSLILESASTNQTSMYLCASSLSGTVNTEAFFGQGTRLTVV.

The V and J genes are TRBV7-8 and TRBJ2-2; TRBD2 matches 8 bases. Germline CDR1 and CDR2: SGHVS and FQNEAQ. The CDR3 has 19 amino acids. Trimming at V came to 3 bases and at J to 5 bases, leaving 17 bases not matched to a gene. CDR3 coding DNA: TGTGCCAGCAGCTTTTCTACGCATCCCGGGGGGGGCTCGACCGGGGAGCTGTTTTTT. Its translation is CASSFSTHPGGGSTGELFF.

This clone was seen a single time. The CDR3 loop is CASSYDTGMREQYF. CDR3 sequence (DNA): TGTGCCAGCAGTTACGACACAGGCATGCGCGAGCAGTACTTC. The chain combines TRBV6-5 with TRBJ2-7, with D possibly TRBD1 on 5 matching bases. The length of the CDR3 is 14 residues. Germline V CDR1 and CDR2: MNHEY, SVGAGI. Trimming pared 2 bases from V and 6 bases from J, leaving 14 bases between.

This chain joins TRBV6-5 and TRBJ2-3, with 10 bases identical to TRBD1. The CDR3 runs 15 residues. J gave up 5 bases and V 7 bases, and 9 bases lay outside the gene matches. Germline CDR1 reads MNHEY; CDR2 reads SVGAGI. The CDR3 spells CASNTGTGVGDTQYF. The CDR3 region has the DNA TGTGCCAGCAACACCGGGACAGGGGTGGGAGATACGCAGTATTTT.

This chain connects TRBV11-1 to TRBJ2-3, with unresolved D. Trimming pared 6 bases from V and 1 base from J, leaving 11 bases between. CDR1 is SGHAT, CDR2 FQDESV, per germline (reference sequence). This CDR3 region has 14 residues. This chain's CDR3 is CASSTQLGTDTQYF. DNA of the CDR3: TGTGCCAGCAGTACCCAGTTGGGCACAGATACGCAGTATTTT.

The chain has TRBV19 and TRBJ2-1, with D hard to call. This CDR3 comprises 17 residues. Germline CDR1 is LNHDA and CDR2 is SQIVND (reference sequence). Trimming left V 3 bases short and J 7 bases short, with 22 bases between. The DNA of the CDR3 is TGTGCCAGTAGTATTCCCCTGCAGGCACAAGCTCGGAATGAGCAGTTCTTC. Encoded protein: CASSIPLQAQARNEQFF. Full variable domain (remainder filled in from reference TRBV19 and TRBJ2-1): DGGITQSPKYLFRKEGQNVTLSCEQNLNHDAMYWYRQDPGQGLRLIYYSQIVNDFQKGDIAEGYSVSREKKESFPLTVTSAQKNPTAFYLCASSIPLQAQARNEQFFGPGTRLTVL.

The V gene is TRBV28, the J gene TRBJ2-7, with 10 positions matching TRBD1. Trimming at V came to 6 bases and at J to 2 bases, leaving 4 bases not matched to a gene. This CDR3 region has 14 residues. Germline V gene lookup returns CDR1 MDHEN and CDR2 SYDVKM. The CDR3 protein is CASRPDRGPYEQYF. CDR3 nucleotide sequence: TGTGCCAGCAGACCCGACAGGGGGCCCTACGAGCAGTACTTC.

The chain joins TRBV7-2 to TRBJ1-3, with D possibly TRBD1 on 6 matching bases. The CDR3 sequence is 15 residues long. Germline CDR1 and CDR2: SGHTA and FQGNSA. Between the trimmed V and J ends, which lost 4 bases and 5 bases, there was a span of 15 bases. The CDR3 DNA sequence: TGTGCCAGCAGCTCGGAAGGGGGATCTAGAAACACCATATATTTT. Its protein product is CASSSEGGSRNTIYF.

The chain combines TRBV7-8 with TRBJ2-1; 7 bases are a match to TRBD1. The J segment lost 14 bases and the V segment lost 1 base, leaving 8 bases of the junction unmatched. CDR1 is SGHVS and CDR2 is FQNEAQ in the germline V gene. The CDR3 totals 13 residues. This CDR3 reads CASSLDPTGLEFF. The CDR3 nucleotides read TGTGCCAGCAGCTTAGACCCGACAGGGTTGGAGTTCTTC.

The genes are TRBV5-1 and TRBJ2-1; the match to TRBD2 covers 11 bases. CDR3 size: 15 residues. Per germline, CDR1 SGHRS and CDR2 YFSETQ. The J segment lost 6 bases and the V segment lost 5 bases, leaving 7 bases of the junction unmatched. CDR3: CASSWTSGLGNEQFF. CDR3 coding DNA: TGCGCCAGCAGTTGGACTAGCGGGTTGGGCAATGAGCAGTTCTTC.

The rearrangement joins TRBV5-4 to TRBJ2-5; 7 positions match TRBD2. Germline V gene data show CDR1 as SGHNT and CDR2 as YYREEE (reference sequence). The junction had 10 bases not matched to a gene; V was cut back by 3 bases and J by 2 bases. This CDR3 comprises 16 residues. CDR3 nucleotide sequence: TGTGCCAGCAGCTGGGTGACAGCGGGGATTCAAGAGACCCAGTACTTC. It codes for CASSWVTAGIQETQYF.

The V and J genes are TRBV6-1 and TRBJ2-7; D possibly corresponds to TRBD2 (6 bases). V was clipped by 3 bases and J by 7 bases, with 13 bases between them. The CDR3 consists of 13 residues. The V gene's germline CDR1 is MNHNS and CDR2 SASEGT. The CDR3 sequence is CASSDWRDGEQYF. The CDR3 region has the DNA TGTGCCAGCAGTGATTGGCGGGATGGGGAGCAGTACTTC.